This passage covers 4 T cell receptor beta chains from one sample sequenced in a study of blood T cell repertoires in COVID-19. Using immunoSEQ multiplex PCR, the repertoire was profiled, and TCRdb retains in-frame clones only, with some absent. The repertoire has 150,000 or so clones, around 83% of them found once; the top ten carry approximately 4%. Sequencing was done on a sample of PBMCs or T cells enriched from blood (not recorded which). The receptors shown here come from a woman aged 50 to 60 in a cohort exposed to, infected with or recovered from COVID-19 (not recorded which).

V gene TRBV19 combines with J gene TRBJ1-1; 8 positions match TRBD1. Trimming cost V 6 bases and J 0 bases; bases outside gene matches: 6. CDR1 and CDR2 from the germline V gene are LNHDA and SQIVND (reference sequence). The CDR3 has 15 residues. The CDR3, as DNA: TGTGCCAGTAGAGATCAGGGGGCGGTGAACACTGAAGCTTTCTTT. It translates to CASRDQGAVNTEAFF.

The sample holds one count of this clone. The chain links TRBV30 to TRBJ2-7; the match to TRBD1 covers 10 bases. The CDR3 sequence is 14 residues long. Germline values: CDR1 GTSNPN, CDR2 SVGIG (reference sequence). Trimming removed 1 base from V and 3 bases from J; junction bases left unmatched: 3. CDR3 residues: CAWSGGQGGYEQYF. CDR3 in DNA: TGTGCCTGGAGTGGCGGACAGGGGGGCTACGAGCAGTACTTC.

This clone appeared a single time. V usage is TRBV18 and J usage is TRBJ1-4, with TRBD1 identical over 9 bases. V lost 4 bases and J lost 5; bases outside the gene matches: 2. Germline V gene sequence: CDR1 KGHSH, CDR2 LQKENI. The CDR3 contains 14 residues. The CDR3 coding sequence is TGTGCCAGCTCACGAGGACAGGGGAATGAAAAACTGTTTTTT. It specifies CASSRGQGNEKLFF.

A single count supports this clone. The chain couples TRBV7-9 to TRBJ2-2, with D possibly TRBD1 on 5 matching bases. Germline V gives CDR1 SEHNR, CDR2 FQNEAQ (reference sequence). The CDR3 runs to 13 residues. The V end was cut by 4 bases, the J end by 6 bases, with 9 bases between. The DNA of the CDR3 is TGTGCCAGCAGCTACAGGACACCCGGGGAGCTGTTTTTT. This sequence encodes CASSYRTPGELFF. The full variable domain, with the rest looked up from reference TRBV7-9 and TRBJ2-2, is DTGVSQNPRHKITKRGQNVTFRCDPISEHNRLYWYRQTLGQGPEFLTYFQNEAQLEKSRLLSDRFSAERPKGSFSTLEIQRTEQGDSAMYLCASSYRTPGELFFGEGSRLTVL.